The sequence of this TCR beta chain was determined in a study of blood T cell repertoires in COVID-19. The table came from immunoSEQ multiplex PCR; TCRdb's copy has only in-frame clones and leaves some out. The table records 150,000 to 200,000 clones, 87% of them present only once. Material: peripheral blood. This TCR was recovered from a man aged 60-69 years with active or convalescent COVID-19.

CDR3 nucleotide sequence: TGCGCCAGCAGCCTCCCAGGGACTAGCCCCCGGGAGCAGTACTTC. Protein product: CASSLPGTSPREQYF. The chain is built from TRBV4-1 and TRBJ2-7, with 9 bases fitting TRBD2. J was trimmed by 7 bases and V by 4 bases; bases with no gene match: 11. CDR1 is MGHRA and CDR2 is YSYEKL in the germline V gene. This CDR3 comprises 15 residues.